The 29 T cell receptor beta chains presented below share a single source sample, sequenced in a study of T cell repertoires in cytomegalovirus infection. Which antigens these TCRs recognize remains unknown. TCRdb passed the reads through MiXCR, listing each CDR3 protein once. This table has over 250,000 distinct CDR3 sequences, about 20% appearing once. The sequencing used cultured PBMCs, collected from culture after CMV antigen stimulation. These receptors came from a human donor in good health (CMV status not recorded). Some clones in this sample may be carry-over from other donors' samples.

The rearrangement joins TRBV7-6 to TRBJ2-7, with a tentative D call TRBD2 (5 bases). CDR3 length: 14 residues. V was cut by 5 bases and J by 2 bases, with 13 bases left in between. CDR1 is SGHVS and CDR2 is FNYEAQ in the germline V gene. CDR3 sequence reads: CASSVEDRAYEQYF. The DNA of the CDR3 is TGTGCCAGCAGCGTGGAGGATCGGGCCTACGAGCAGTACTTC.

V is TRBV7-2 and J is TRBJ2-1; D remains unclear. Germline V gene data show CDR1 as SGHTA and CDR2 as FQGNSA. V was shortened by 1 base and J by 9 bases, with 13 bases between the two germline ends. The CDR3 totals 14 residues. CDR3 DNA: TGTGCCAGCAGCTTAGACGGATACGGCGCTGAGCAGTTCTTC. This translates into CASSLDGYGAEQFF.

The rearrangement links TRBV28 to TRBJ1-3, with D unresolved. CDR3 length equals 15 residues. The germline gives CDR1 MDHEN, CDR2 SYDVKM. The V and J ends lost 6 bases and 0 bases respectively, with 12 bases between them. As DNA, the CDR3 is TGTGCCAGCAGCTTACAGCCTAGCTCTGGAAACACCATATATTTT. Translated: CASSLQPSSGNTIYF.

The CDR3 loop is CASSHETGTGEETQYF. In nucleotides, the CDR3 is TGCGCCAGCAGCCACGAAACAGGGACAGGGGAAGAGACCCAGTACTTC. The chain couples TRBV4-1 to TRBJ2-5; the match to TRBD1 covers 10 bases. The V and J ends lost 3 bases and 3 bases, in that order; junction bases with no gene match: 7. The CDR3 length is 16 residues. CDR1 and CDR2 (germline): MGHRA, YSYEKL.

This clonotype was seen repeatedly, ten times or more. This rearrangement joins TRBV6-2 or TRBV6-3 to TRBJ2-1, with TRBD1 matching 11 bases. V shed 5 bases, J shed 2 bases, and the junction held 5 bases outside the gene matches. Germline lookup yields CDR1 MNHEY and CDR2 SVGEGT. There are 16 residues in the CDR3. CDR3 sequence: CASSDGTGGAYNEQFF. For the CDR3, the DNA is TGTGCCAGCAGTGACGGGACAGGGGGTGCCTACAATGAGCAGTTCTTC.

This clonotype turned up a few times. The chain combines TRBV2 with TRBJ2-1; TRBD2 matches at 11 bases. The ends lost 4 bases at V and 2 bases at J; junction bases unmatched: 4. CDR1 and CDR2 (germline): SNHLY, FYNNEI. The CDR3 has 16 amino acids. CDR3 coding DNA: TGTGCCAGCAGTGGACTAGCGGGAACCACCTACAATGAGCAGTTCTTC. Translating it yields CASSGLAGTTYNEQFF.

CDR3 DNA sequence: TGTGCCAGCACGGGGGCCCCCGGTTACGAGCAGTACTTC. It translates to CASTGAPGYEQYF. The chain combines TRBV12-3 or TRBV12-4 with TRBJ2-7, with D perhaps TRBD1 or TRBD2 (6 bases each). V was pared by 7 bases and J by 4 bases, with 14 bases between. The CDR3 has 13 amino acids.

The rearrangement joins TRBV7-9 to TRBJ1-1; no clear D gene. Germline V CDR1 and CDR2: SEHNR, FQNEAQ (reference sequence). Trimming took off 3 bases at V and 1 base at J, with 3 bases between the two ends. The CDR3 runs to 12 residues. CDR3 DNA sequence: TGTGCCAGCAGCTTTCAGAACACTGAAGCTTTCTTT. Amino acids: CASSFQNTEAFF.

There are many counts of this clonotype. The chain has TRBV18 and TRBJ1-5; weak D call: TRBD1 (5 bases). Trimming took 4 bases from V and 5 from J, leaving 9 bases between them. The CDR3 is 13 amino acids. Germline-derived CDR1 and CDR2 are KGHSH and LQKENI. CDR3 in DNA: TGTGCCAGCTCACACAGCAGGGATCAGCCCCAGCATTTT. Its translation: CASSHSRDQPQHF.

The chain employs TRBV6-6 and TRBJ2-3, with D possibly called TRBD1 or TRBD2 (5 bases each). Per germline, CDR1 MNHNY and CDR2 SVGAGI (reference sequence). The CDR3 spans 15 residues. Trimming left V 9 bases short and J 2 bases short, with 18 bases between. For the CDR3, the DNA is TGTGCCAGTACTTTCCGGGACGGAAACACAGATACGCAGTATTTT. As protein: CASTFRDGNTDTQYF.

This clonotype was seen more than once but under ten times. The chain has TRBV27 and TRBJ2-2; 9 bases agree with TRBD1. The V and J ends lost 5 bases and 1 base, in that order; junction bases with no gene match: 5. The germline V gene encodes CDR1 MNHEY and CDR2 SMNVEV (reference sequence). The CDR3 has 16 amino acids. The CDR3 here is CASSKMTGGNTGELFF. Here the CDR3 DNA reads TGTGCCAGCAGTAAAATGACAGGGGGGAACACCGGGGAGCTGTTTTTT.

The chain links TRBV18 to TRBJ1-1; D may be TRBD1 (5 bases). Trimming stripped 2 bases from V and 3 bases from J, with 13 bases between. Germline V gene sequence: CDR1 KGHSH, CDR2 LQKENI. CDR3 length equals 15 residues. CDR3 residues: CASSPGRGRDTEAFF. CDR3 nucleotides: TGTGCCAGCTCACCAGGGAGGGGCCGTGACACTGAAGCTTTCTTT. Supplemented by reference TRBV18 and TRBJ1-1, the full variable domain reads NAGVMQNPRHLVRRRGQEARLRCSPMKGHSHVYWYRQLPEEGLKFMVYLQKENIIDESGMPKERFSAEFPKEGPSILRIQQVVRGDSAAYFCASSPGRGRDTEAFFGQGTRLTVV.

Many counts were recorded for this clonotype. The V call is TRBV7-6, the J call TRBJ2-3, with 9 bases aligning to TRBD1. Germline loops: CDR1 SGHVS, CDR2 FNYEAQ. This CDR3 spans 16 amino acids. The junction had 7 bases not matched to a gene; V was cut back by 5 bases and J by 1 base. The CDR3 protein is CASSPGQGVGTDTQYF. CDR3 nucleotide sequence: TGTGCCAGCAGCCCGGGACAGGGAGTCGGCACAGATACGCAGTATTTT.

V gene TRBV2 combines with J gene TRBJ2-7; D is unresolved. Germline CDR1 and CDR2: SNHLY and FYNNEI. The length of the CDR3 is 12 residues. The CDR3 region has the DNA TGTGCCAGCAGTACCCCTAGGTTTGAGCCGTACGTC. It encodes CASSTPRFEPYV.

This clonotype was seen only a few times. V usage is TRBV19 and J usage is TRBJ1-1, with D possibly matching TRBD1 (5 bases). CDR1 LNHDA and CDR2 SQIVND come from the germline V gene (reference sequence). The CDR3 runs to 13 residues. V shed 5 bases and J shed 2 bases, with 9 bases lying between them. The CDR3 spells CASSEQVNTEAFF. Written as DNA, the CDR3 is TGTGCCAGTAGTGAACAGGTTAACACTGAAGCTTTCTTT.

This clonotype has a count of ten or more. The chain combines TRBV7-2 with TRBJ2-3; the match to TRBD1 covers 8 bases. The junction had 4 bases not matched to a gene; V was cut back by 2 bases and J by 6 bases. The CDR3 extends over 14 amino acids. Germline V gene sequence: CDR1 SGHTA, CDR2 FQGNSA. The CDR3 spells CASSLPGGEDTQYF. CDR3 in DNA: TGTGCCAGCAGCTTACCAGGGGGCGAGGATACGCAGTATTTT.

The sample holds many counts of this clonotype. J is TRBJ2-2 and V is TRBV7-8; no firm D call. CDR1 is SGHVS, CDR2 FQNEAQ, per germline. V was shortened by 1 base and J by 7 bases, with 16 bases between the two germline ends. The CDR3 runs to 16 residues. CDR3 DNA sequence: TGTGCCAGCAGCTTAGAAGGGCGTACTATTGTCGGGGAGCTGTTTTTT. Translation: CASSLEGRTIVGELFF.

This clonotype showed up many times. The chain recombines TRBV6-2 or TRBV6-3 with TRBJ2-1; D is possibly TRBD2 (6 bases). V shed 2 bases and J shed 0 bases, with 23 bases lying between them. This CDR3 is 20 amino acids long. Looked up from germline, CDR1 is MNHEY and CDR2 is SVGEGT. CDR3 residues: CASSYPGRGLYASSYNEQFF. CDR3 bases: TGTGCCAGCAGTTACCCCGGACGGGGACTTTACGCTAGCTCCTACAATGAGCAGTTCTTC.

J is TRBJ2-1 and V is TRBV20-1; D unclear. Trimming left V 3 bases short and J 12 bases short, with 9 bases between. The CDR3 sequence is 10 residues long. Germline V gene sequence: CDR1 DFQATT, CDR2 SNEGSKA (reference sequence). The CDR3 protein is CSASGQVQFF. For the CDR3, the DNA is TGCAGTGCTAGTGGGCAGGTGCAGTTCTTC.

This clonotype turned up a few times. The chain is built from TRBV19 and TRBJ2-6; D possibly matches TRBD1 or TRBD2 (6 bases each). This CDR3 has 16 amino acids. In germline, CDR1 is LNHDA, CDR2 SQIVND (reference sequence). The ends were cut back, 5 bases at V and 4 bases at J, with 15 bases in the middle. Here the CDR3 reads CASSQARGAGANVLTF. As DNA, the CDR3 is TGTGCCAGTAGTCAGGCGAGGGGGGCCGGGGCCAACGTCCTGACTTTC.

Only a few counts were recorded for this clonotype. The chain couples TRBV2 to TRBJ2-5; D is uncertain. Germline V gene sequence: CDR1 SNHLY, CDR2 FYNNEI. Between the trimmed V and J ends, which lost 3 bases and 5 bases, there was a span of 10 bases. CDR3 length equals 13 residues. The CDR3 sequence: CASSDETSETQYF. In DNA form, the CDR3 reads TGTGCCAGCAGTGACGAGACCTCGGAGACCCAGTACTTC.

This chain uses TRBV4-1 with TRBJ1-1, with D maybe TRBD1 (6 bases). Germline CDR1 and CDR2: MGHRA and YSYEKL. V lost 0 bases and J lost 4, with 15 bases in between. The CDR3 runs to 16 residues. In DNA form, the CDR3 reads TGCGCCAGCAGCCAAGATCGGGGGCAGTACGGCACTGAAGCTTTCTTT. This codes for CASSQDRGQYGTEAFF.

The CDR3 coding sequence is TGTGCCAGTAGTATACCCGGAGAGGCGCGGGGCACTGAAGCTTTCTTT. Its translation: CASSIPGEARGTEAFF. The chain joins TRBV19 to TRBJ1-1; D uncertain. Germline V gene data show CDR1 as LNHDA and CDR2 as SQIVND (reference sequence). The CDR3 runs 16 residues. The V gene lost 2 bases and the J gene lost 4 bases, with 17 bases spanning the gap.

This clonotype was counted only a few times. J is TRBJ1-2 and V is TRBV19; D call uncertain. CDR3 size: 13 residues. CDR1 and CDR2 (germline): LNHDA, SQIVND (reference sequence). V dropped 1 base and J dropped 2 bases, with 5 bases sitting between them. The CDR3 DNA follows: TGTGCCAGTAGTATAGGGGAAAACTATGGCTACACCTTC. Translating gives CASSIGENYGYTF.

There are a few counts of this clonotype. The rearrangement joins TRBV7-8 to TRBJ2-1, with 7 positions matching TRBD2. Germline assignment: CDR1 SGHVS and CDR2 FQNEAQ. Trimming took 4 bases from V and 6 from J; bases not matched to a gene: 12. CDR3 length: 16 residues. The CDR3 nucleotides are TGTGCCAGCAGCTCTAGGGCTGCGGGAGCGGCCAATGAGCAGTTCTTC. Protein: CASSSRAAGAANEQFF.

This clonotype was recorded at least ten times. CDR3 sequence reads: CSAALAGGPYEQYF. The CDR3 nucleotides are TGCAGTGCTGCCCTAGCGGGAGGGCCATACGAGCAGTACTTC. This sequence joins TRBV20-1 and TRBJ2-7; 12 nucleotides agree with TRBD2. Germline trimming cut 5 bases from V and 4 bases from J; bases unmatched to any gene: 6. The germline V gene encodes CDR1 DFQATT and CDR2 SNEGSKA (reference sequence). The CDR3 loop spans 14 amino acids.

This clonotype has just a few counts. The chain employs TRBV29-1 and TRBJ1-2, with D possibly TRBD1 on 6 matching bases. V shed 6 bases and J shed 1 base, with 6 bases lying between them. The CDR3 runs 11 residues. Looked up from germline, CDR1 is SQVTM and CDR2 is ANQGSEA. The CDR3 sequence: CSVDSNYGYTF. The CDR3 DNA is TGCAGCGTGGACAGTAACTATGGCTACACCTTC.

CDR3 protein: CASSRTGGVYNEQFF. Here the CDR3 DNA reads TGTGCCAGTAGTCGGACAGGGGGCGTTTACAATGAGCAGTTCTTC. This chain connects TRBV19 to TRBJ2-1; the match to TRBD1 covers 11 bases. J gave up 4 bases and V 5 bases, and 4 bases lay outside the gene matches. The CDR3 runs 15 residues. Germline V gene lookup returns CDR1 LNHDA and CDR2 SQIVND (reference sequence). The complete variable domain, with remaining parts taken from reference TRBV19 and TRBJ2-1, reads DGGITQSPKYLFRKEGQNVTLSCEQNLNHDAMYWYRQDPGQGLRLIYYSQIVNDFQKGDIAEGYSVSREKKESFPLTVTSAQKNPTAFYLCASSRTGGVYNEQFFGPGTRLTVL.

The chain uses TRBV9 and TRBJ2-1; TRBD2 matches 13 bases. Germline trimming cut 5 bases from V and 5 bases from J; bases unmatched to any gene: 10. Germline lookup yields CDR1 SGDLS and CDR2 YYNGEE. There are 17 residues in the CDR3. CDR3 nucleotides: TGTGCCAGCAGTCGAGCCCCGGGACTAGCGGGGAACAATGAGCAGTTCTTC. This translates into CASSRAPGLAGNNEQFF.